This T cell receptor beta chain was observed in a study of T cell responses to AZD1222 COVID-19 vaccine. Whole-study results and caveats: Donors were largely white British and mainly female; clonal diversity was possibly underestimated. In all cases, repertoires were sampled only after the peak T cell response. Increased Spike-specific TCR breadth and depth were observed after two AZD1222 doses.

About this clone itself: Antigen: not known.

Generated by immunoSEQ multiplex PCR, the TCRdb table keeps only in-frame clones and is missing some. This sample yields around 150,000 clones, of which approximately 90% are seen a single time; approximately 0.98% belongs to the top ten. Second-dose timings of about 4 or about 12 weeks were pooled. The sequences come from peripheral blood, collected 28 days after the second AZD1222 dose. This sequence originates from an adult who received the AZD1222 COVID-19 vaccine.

CDR3 residues: CASSVSPGEAQPQHF. In DNA, the CDR3 is TGTGCCAGCAGCGTTTCACCAGGGGAGGCTCAGCCCCAGCATTTT. The rearrangement uses TRBV9 and TRBJ1-5; weak D call: TRBD1 (6 bases). Germline CDR1 and CDR2: SGDLS and YYNGEE. Trimming left V 2 bases short and J 6 bases short, with 15 bases between. The CDR3 has 15 amino acids.